This T cell receptor (beta chain) came from a study of T cell repertoires in cytomegalovirus infection. Overall study: Well-studied HLA-B-restricted epitopes and recently identified HLA-C-restricted epitopes of CMV were both used in the study.

Overall study findings and caveats: Based on cumulative public TCR beta family frequency, carriers of CMV plus the relevant HLA were identified. Clonotypes of TCR beta that were HLA-C-restricted and CMV-specific dominated the ex vivo response.

The CDR3 extends over 15 amino acids. Germline V gives CDR1 SGHTA, CDR2 FQGNSA. Trimming cost V 5 bases and J 1 base, with 12 bases left between them. TCRdb reprocessed the reads via MiXCR and lists one record per CDR3 protein. The sample yields fewer than 1,000,000 distinct CDR3 sequences, 30% to 40% seen once. Note on this clonotype: Antigen unknown. Given a much more abundant clone one base away, this may be a read error.

The chain employs TRBV7-2 and TRBJ2-1; tentatively, D is TRBD1 (6 bases). This sequence was found in a human donor in good health (CMV status not recorded). Some clones in this sample may be carry-over from other donors' samples. The sample here was cultured CD8+ T cells from PBMCs, taken from culture after CMV antigen stimulation. This CDR3 is CTSSASRGSYNEQFF. The CDR3 DNA follows: TGTACCAGCAGCGCATCCAGGGGTTCCTACAATGAGCAGTTCTTC. The full variable domain, rest sourced from reference TRBV7-2 and TRBJ2-1, is GAGVSQSPSNKVTEKGKDVELRCDPISGHTALYWYRQSLGQGLEFLIYFQGNSAPDKSGLPSDRFSAERTGGSVSTLTIQRTQQEDSAVYLCTSSASRGSYNEQFFGPGTRLTVL.